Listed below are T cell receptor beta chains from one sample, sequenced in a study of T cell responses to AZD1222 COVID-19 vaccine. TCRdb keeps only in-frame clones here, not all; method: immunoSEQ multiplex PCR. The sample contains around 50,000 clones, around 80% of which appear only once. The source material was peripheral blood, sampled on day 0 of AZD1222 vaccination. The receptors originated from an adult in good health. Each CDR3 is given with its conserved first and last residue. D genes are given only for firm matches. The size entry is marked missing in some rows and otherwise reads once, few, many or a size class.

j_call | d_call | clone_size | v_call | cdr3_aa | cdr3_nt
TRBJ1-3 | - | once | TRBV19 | CASSIGGVSGNTIYF | TGTGCCAGTAGTATAGGAGGGGTCTCTGGAAACACCATATATTTT
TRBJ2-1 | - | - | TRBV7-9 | CASTFLLTYYNEQFF | TGTGCCAGCACCTTCCTTTTAACATACTACAATGAGCAGTTCTTC
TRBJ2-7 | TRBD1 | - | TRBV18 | CASSPPKGQGTYEQYF | TGTGCCAGCTCACCACCGAAGGGACAGGGGACCTACGAGCAGTACTTC
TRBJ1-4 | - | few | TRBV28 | CASKGGSTTNEKLFF | TGTGCCAGCAAGGGGGGTTCAACAACTAATGAAAAACTGTTTTTT
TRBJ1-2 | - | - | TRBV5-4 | CASSPGGYGYTF | TGTGCCAGCAGCCCGGGGGGCTATGGCTACACCTTC
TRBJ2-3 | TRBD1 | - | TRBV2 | CASSEGTGSTDTQYF | TGTGCCAGCAGTGAAGGGACAGGGAGCACAGATACGCAGTATTTT
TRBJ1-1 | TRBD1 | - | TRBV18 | CASSPLGQMNTEAFF | TGTGCCAGCTCACCTTTGGGACAGATGAACACTGAAGCTTTCTTT
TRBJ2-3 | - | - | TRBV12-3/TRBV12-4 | CASSLTAGDTQYF | TGTGCCAGCAGTTTAACCGCCGGGGATACGCAGTATTTT
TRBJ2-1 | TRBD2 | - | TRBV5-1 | CASSPRAGGRYEQFF | TGCGCCAGCAGCCCTCGGGCGGGGGGGCGTTATGAGCAGTTCTTC
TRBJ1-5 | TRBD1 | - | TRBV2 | CASSEYRGASNQPQHF | TGTGCCAGCAGTGAATACAGGGGGGCAAGCAATCAGCCCCAGCATTTT
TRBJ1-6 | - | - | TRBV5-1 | CASSPDFSPLHF | TGCGCCAGCAGCCCTGATTTTTCACCCCTCCACTTT
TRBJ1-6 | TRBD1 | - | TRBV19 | CASSPPGTASSPLHF | TGTGCCAGTAGTCCCCCCGGGACAGCCTCTTCACCCCTCCACTTT
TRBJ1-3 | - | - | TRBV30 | CAWSEGGLTGNTIYF | TGTGCCTGGAGTGAGGGGGGCTTAACTGGAAACACCATATATTTT
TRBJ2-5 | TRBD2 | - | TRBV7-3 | CASSPHPPGGPQTQYF | TGTGCCAGCAGCCCGCACCCACCGGGGGGGCCCCAGACCCAGTACTTC
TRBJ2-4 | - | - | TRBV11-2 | CASSLVTGGGFTKNIQYF | TGTGCCAGCAGCTTAGTAACAGGGGGGGGGTTTACCAAAAACATTCAGTACTTC
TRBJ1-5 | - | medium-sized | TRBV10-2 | CASSESHSNQPQHF | TGCGCCAGCAGTGAGTCCCATAGCAATCAGCCCCAGCATTTT
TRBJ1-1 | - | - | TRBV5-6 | CASSLERGGFMNTEAFF | TGTGCCAGCAGCTTGGAGCGCGGGGGTTTTATGAACACTGAAGCTTTCTTT
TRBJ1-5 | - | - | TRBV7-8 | CASSLGGYNQPQHF | TGTGCCAGCAGCTTAGGCGGCTACAATCAGCCCCAGCATTTT
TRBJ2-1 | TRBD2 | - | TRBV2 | CASSEKGLAGAKSSYNEQFF | TGTGCCAGCAGTGAGAAGGGACTAGCGGGGGCAAAGAGCTCCTACAATGAGCAGTTCTTC
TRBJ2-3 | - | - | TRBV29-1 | CSVETGGTDTQYF | TGCAGCGTTGAAACCGGGGGCACAGATACGCAGTATTTT
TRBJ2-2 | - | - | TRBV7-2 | CASSFNTGELFF | TGTGCCAGCAGCTTTAACACCGGGGAGCTGTTTTTT
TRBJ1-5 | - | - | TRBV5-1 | CASSLGPSNQPQHF | TGCGCCAGCAGCTTGGGTCCTAGCAATCAGCCCCAGCATTTT
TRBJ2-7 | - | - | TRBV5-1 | CASSLGGYEQYF | TGCGCCAGCAGCTTGGGGGGATACGAGCAGTACTTC
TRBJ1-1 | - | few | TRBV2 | CVPHKGRGTEAFF | TGTGTCCCGCATAAGGGGAGAGGCACTGAAGCTTTCTTT
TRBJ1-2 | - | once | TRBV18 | CASSPETGANYGYTF | TGTGCCAGCTCACCGGAGACAGGCGCTAACTATGGCTACACCTTC
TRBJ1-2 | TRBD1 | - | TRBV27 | CASSLSTGVGGYTF | TGTGCCAGCAGTTTATCGACAGGGGTAGGCGGCTACACCTTC
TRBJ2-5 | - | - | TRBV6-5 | CASSYSPLVAQETQYF | TGTGCCAGCAGTTACTCGCCTCTAGTCGCCCAAGAGACCCAGTACTTC
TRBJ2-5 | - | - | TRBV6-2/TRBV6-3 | CASSALGIDQETQYF | TGTGCCAGCAGCGCCTTAGGGATTGATCAAGAGACCCAGTACTTC
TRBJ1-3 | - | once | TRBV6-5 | CASTGPLTGNTIYF | TGTGCCAGCACAGGGCCGCTTACTGGAAACACCATATATTTT
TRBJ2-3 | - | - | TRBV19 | CASRHSTDTQYF | TGTGCCAGTAGGCACAGCACAGATACGCAGTATTTT
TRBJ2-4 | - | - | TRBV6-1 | CASSDLRGEVKNIQYF | TGTGCCAGCAGTGACCTCAGGGGAGAAGTCAAAAACATTCAGTACTTC
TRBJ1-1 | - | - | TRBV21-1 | CASSKTGFDTEAFF | TGTGCCAGCAGCAAGACAGGGTTCGACACTGAAGCTTTCTTT
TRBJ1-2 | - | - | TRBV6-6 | CASSYPGTDYGYTF | TGTGCCAGCAGTTACCCCGGGACCGACTATGGCTACACCTTC
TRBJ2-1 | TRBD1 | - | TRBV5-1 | CASSIGRQGNSYNEQFF | TGCGCCAGCAGCATTGGACGACAGGGAAACTCCTACAATGAGCAGTTCTTC
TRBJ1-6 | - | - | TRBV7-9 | CASSPGVVGSPLHF | TGTGCCAGCAGCCCAGGGGTGGTGGGTTCACCCCTCCACTTT
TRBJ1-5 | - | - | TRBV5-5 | CASSSGRPGNQPQHF | TGTGCCAGCAGCTCAGGTCGTCCCGGGAATCAGCCCCAGCATTTT
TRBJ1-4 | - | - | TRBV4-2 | CASSRDRGTNEKLFF | TGTGCCAGCAGCCGGGACCGGGGTACTAATGAAAAACTGTTTTTT